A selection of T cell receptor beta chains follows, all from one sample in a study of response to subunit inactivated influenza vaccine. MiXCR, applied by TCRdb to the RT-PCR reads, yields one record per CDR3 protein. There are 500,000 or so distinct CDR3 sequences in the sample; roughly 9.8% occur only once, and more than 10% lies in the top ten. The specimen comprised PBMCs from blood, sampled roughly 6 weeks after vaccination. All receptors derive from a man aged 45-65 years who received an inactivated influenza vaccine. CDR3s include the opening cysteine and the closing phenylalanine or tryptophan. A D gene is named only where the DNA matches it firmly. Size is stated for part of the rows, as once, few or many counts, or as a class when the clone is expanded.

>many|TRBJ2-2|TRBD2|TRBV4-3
TGCGCCAGCAGCCAGTTACTAGCGGGGGGAAACACCGGGGAGCTGTTTTTT
CASSQLLAGGNTGELFF
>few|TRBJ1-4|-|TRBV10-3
TGTGCCACCCGAGGAACCCAGGGGTCCAATGAAAAACTGTTTTTT
CATRGTQGSNEKLFF
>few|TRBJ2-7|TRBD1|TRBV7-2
TGTGCCAGCAGCCCTACAGGGGGCTCCCCCTACGAGCAGTACTTC
CASSPTGGSPYEQYF
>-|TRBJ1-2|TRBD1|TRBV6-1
TGTGCCAGCAGTAAATCCCCCCGGGACAGCCTCTATGGCTACACCTTC
CASSKSPRDSLYGYTF
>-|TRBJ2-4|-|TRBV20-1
TGCCGTGCTAGAGATCAGACTCGGGGGGCGGGAAACATTCAGTACTTC
CRARDQTRGAGNIQYF
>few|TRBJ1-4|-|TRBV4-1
TGCGCCAGCAGCCAAGTAATAGTATCCAGGGTCCGGGTTGTTTGGGAAAAACTGTTTTTT
CASSQVIVSRVRVVWEKLFF
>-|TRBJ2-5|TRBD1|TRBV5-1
TGCGCCAGCAGCACTTTTACAGGGGGCGAGACCCAGTACTTC
CASSTFTGGETQYF
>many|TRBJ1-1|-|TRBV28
TGTGCCAGCAGTTTATGGCCGGCAAACACTGAAGCTTTCTTT
CASSLWPANTEAFF
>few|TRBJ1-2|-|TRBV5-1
TGCGCCAGCAGCCACCTGACAGGAGGGCGTGAGGACTATGGCTACACCTTC
CASSHLTGGREDYGYTF
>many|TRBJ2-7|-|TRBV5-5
TGTGCCAGCAGCTTGGAAGGCGGGCCCTCCTACGAGCAGTACTTC
CASSLEGGPSYEQYF
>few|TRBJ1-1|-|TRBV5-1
TGCGCCAGCAGCTTGGGGAATTGGGGAAACACTGAAGCTTTCTTT
CASSLGNWGNTEAFF
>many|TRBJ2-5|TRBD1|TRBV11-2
TGTGCCAGCAGCTTAGTGGGAAGGGCAGGGGGCGGTGAGACCCAGTACTTC
CASSLVGRAGGGETQYF
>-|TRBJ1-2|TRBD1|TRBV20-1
TGCACGTCCGGGACAGGGGATAACTATGGCTACACCTTC
CTSGTGDNYGYTF
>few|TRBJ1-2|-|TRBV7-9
TGTGCCAGCAGCTCCCTCGGTTATGGCTACACCTTC
CASSSLGYGYTF
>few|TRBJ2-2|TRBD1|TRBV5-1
TGCGCCAGCAGCTGGACAGGGAAAAACACCGGGGAGCTGTTTTTT
CASSWTGKNTGELFF
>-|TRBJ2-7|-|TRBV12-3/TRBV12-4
TGTGCCAGCAGTGGCGACTTGGGAAAGCAGTACTTC
CASSGDLGKQYF
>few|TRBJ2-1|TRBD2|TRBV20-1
TGCAGTGCTAGAGATATGACTAGCGGGCAGCAGTTCTTC
CSARDMTSGQQFF
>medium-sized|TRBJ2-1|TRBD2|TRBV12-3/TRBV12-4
TGTGCCAGCAGCCCCGGGACTAGCGGGGTGGGGGAGCAGTTCTTC
CASSPGTSGVGEQFF
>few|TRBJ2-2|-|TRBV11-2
TGTGCCAGCAGCCGACGGGGTGCGGGTTTAGGCACCGGGGAGCTGTTTTTT
CASSRRGAGLGTGELFF
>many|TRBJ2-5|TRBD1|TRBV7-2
TGTGCCAGCAGCCGAGACAGGGACCAAGAGACCCAGTACTTC
CASSRDRDQETQYF
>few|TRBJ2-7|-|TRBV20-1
TGCAGTGCCCCTCGTAGCGGAACCTACGAGCAGTACTTC
CSAPRSGTYEQYF
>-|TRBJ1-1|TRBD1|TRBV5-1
TGCGCCAGCAGCACACAGGGGGCAACTACTGAAGCTTTCTTT
CASSTQGATTEAFF
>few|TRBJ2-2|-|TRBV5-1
TGCGCCAGCAGCTTGGTTGTCGGGAGTAACACCGGGGAGCTGTTTTTT
CASSLVVGSNTGELFF
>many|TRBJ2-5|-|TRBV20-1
TGCAGTGCCCTGATTAAAGAGACCCAGTACTTC
CSALIKETQYF
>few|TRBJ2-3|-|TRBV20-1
TGCAGTGCCGTACGGGACACCTACACAGATACGCAGTATTTT
CSAVRDTYTDTQYF
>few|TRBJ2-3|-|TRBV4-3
TGCGCCAGCAGCCAACCCCGGGGGATAAGCACAGATACGCAGTATTTT
CASSQPRGISTDTQYF
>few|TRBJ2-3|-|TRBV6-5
TGTGCCACCGCTGGGGGAGATACGCAGTATTTT
CATAGGDTQYF
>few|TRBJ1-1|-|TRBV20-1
TGCAGTGCTAGAGAAAGGATGTGGGAGAACACTGAAGCTTTCTTT
CSARERMWENTEAFF
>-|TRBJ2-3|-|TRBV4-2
TGTGCCAGCAGCCAAGATCCAGCTATTATAGATACGCAGTATTTT
CASSQDPAIIDTQYF
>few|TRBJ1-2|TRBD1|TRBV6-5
TGTGCCAGCAGTTACACCCCAGACAGGGGCTTACTTTATGGCTACACCTTC
CASSYTPDRGLLYGYTF
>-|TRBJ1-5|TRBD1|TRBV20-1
TGCAGTGCTAGACGGACAGGGTGGGATAGTCAGCCCCAGCATTTT
CSARRTGWDSQPQHF
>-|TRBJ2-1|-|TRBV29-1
TGCAGCGTCGCAGGGGTCCTACAATTTGAGCAGTTCTTC
CSVAGVLQFEQFF
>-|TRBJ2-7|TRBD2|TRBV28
TGTGCCAGCAGTCCCACGGTGGTAGCGGGATTTTACGAGCAGTACTTC
CASSPTVVAGFYEQYF
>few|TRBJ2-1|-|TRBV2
TGTGCCAGTCTAAAGATCCGGGACAATGAGCAGTTCTTC
CASLKIRDNEQFF
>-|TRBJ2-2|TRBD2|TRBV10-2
TGCGCCAGCAGTGAGAGACTTCCGGGACTAGCGGGACTAAGGGAGAACACCGGGGAGCTGTTTTTT
CASSERLPGLAGLRENTGELFF
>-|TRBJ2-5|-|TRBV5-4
TGTGCCAGCAGCTTGGAAATGTCGGGGACACGGTACTTC
CASSLEMSGTRYF
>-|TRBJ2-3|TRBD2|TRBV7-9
TGTGCCAGCAACACGAGGACTAGCGGGAGTACAGATACGCAGTATTTT
CASNTRTSGSTDTQYF